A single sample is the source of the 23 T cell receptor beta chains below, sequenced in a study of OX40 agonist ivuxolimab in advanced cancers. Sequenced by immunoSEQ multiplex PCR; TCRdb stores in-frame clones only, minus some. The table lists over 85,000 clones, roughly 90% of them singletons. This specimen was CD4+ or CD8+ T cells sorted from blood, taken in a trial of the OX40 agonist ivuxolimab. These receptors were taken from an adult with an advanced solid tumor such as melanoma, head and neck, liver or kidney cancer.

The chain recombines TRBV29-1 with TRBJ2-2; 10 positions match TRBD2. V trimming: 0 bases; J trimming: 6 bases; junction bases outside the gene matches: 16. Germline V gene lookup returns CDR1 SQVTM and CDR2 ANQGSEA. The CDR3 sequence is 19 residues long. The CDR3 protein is CSVEDRVGASGSKPGELFF. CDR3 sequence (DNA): TGCAGCGTTGAAGATCGGGTTGGAGCTAGCGGGAGTAAACCCGGGGAGCTGTTTTTT.

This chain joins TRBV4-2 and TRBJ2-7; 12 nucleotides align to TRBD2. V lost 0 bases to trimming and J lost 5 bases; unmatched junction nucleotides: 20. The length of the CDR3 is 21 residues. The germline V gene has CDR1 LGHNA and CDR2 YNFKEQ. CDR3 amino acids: CASSQDRKRLAGVERRNEQYF. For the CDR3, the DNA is TGTGCCAGCAGCCAAGACCGCAAGAGACTAGCGGGAGTTGAAAGGCGAAACGAGCAGTACTTC.

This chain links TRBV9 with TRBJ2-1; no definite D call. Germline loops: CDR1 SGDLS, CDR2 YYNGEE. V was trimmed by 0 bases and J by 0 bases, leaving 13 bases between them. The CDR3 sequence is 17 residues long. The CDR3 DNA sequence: TGTGCCAGCAGCGTAGGATGGGGTCTTAGCTCCTACAATGAGCAGTTCTTC. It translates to CASSVGWGLSSYNEQFF.

CDR3 sequence reads: CAWSQGRVQPQHF. CDR3 in DNA: TGTGCCTGGTCCCAGGGTAGAGTTCAGCCCCAGCATTTT. The chain links TRBV30 to TRBJ1-5; TRBD1 is a possible D gene (5 bases). V shed 5 bases and J shed 6 bases, with 14 bases lying between them. Germline V gives CDR1 GTSNPN, CDR2 SVGIG (reference sequence). This CDR3 comprises 13 residues.

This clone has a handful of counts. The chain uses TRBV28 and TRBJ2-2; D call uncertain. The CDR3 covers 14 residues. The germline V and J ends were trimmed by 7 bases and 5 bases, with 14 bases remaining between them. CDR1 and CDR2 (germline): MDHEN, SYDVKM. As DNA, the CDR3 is TGTGCCAGCAAATTTATGAGCCGGACCGGGGAGCTGTTTTTT. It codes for CASKFMSRTGELFF.

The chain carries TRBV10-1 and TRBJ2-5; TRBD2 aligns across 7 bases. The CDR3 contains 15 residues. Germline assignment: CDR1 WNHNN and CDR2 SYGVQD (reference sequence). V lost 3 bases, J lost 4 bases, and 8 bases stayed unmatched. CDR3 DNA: TGCGCCAGCAGTGAAGACGGGAGGAGTATAGAGACCCAGTACTTC. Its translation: CASSEDGRSIETQYF.

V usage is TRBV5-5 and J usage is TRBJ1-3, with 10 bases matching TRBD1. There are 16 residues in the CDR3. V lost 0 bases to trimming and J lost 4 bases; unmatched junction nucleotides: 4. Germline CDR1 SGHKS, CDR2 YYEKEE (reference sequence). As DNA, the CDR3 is TGTGCCAGCAGCTTGGGGGGACAGGGGTCCGGAAACACCATATATTTT. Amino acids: CASSLGGQGSGNTIYF.

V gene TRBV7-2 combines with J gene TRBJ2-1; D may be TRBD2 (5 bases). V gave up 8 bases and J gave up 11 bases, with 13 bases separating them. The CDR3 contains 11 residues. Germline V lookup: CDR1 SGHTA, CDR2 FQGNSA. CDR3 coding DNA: TGTGCCAGCGCTCCCCCCGGGAAGCAGTTCTTC. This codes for CASAPPGKQFF. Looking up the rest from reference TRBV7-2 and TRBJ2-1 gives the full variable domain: GAGVSQSPSNKVTEKGKDVELRCDPISGHTALYWYRQSLGQGLEFLIYFQGNSAPDKSGLPSDRFSAERTGGSVSTLTIQRTQQEDSAVYLCASAPPGKQFFGPGTRLTVL.

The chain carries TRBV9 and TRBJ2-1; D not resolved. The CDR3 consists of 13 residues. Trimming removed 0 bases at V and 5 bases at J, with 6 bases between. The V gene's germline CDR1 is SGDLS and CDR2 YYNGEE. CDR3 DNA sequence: TGTGCCAGCAGCGTAGCACAGAACAATGAGCAGTTCTTC. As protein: CASSVAQNNEQFF.

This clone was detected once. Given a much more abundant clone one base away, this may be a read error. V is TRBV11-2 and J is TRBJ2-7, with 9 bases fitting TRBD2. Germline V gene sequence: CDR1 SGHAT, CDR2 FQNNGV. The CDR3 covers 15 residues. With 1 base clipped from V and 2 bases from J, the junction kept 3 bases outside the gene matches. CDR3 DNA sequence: TGTGCCAGCAGCTTAGGGGCGGGAGGGCCCTACGAGCAGTACTTC. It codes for CASSLGAGGPYEQYF.

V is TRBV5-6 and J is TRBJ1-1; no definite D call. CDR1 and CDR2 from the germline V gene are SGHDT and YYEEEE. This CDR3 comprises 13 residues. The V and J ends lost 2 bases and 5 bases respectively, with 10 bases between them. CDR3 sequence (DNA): TGTGCCAGCAGCTTCGACCGAAGGACTGAAGCTTTCTTT. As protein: CASSFDRRTEAFF.

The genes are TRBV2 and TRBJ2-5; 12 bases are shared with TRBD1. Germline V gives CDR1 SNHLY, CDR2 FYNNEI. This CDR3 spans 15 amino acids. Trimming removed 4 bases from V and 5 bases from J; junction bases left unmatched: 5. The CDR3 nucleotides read TGTGCCAGCAGTGGGGACAGGGGGCGATGGGAGACCCAGTACTTC. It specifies CASSGDRGRWETQYF.

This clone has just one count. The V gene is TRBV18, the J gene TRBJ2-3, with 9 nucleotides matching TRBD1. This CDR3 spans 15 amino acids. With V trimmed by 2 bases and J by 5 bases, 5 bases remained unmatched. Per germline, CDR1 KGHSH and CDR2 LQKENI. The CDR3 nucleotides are TGTGCCAGCTCACCAAGGGACAGGGTGGGAGATACGCAGTATTTT. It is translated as CASSPRDRVGDTQYF.

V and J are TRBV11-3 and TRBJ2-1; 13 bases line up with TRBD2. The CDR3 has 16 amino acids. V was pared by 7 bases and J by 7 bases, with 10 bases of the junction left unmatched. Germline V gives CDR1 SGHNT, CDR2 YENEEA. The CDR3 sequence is CASINPGLAGRNEQFF. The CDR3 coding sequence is TGTGCCAGCATCAACCCGGGACTAGCGGGAAGGAATGAGCAGTTCTTC.

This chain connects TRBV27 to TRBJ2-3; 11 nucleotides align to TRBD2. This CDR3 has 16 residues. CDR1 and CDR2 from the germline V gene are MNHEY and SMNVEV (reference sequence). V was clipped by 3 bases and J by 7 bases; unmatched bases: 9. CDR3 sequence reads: CASSFSGTSGVHTQYF. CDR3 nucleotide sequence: TGTGCCAGCAGTTTCTCCGGGACTAGCGGAGTTCATACGCAGTATTTT.

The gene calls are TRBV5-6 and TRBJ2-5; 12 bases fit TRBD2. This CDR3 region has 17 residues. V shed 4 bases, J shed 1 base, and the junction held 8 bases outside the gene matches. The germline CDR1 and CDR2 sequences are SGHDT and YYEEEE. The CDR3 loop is CASSRRTSGKIQETQYF. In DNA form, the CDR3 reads TGTGCCAGCAGCCGACGGACTAGCGGGAAAATCCAAGAGACCCAGTACTTC.

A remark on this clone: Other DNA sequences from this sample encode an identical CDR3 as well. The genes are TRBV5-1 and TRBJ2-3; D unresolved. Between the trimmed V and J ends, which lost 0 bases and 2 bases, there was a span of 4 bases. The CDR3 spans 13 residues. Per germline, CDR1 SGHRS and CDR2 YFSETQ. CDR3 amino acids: CASSLGPTDTQYF. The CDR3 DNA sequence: TGCGCCAGCAGCTTGGGTCCCACAGATACGCAGTATTTT.

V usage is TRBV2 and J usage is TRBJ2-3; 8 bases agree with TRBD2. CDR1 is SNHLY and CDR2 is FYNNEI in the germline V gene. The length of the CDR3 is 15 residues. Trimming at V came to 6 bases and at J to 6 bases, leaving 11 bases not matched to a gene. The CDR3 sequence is CASRDIAGRADTQYF. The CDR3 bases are TGTGCCAGCAGAGACATAGCGGGAAGGGCGGATACGCAGTATTTT.

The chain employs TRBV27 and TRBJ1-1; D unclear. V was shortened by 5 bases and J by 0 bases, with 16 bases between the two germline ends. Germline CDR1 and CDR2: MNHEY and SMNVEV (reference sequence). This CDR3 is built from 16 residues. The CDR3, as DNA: TGTGCCAGCAGTACCCGGGCGGGAGCCTTGAACACTGAAGCTTTCTTT. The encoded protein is CASSTRAGALNTEAFF.

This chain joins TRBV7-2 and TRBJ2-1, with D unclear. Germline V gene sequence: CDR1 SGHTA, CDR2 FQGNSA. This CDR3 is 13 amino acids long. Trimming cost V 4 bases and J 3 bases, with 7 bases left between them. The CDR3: CASSYQLYNEQFF. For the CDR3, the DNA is TGTGCCAGCAGCTATCAACTCTACAATGAGCAGTTCTTC.

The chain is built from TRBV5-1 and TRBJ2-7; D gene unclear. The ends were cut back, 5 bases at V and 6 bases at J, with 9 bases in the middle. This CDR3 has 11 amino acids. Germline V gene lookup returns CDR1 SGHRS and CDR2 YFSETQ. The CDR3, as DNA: TGCGCCAGCAGAGAGACTGGCGAGCAGTACTTC. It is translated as CASRETGEQYF. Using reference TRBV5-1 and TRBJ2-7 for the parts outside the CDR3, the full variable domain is KAGVTQTPRYLIKTRGQQVTLSCSPISGHRSVSWYQQTPGQGLQFLFEYFSETQRNKGNFPGRFSGRQFSNSRSEMNVSTLELGDSALYLCASRETGEQYFGPGTRLTVT.

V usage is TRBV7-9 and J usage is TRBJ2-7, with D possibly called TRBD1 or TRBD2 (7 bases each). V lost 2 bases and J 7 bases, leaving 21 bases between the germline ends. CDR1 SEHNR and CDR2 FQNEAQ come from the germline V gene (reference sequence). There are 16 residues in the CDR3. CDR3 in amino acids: CASSLHQGVREREQYF. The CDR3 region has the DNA TGTGCCAGCAGCTTACACCAGGGGGTGCGGGAGAGGGAGCAGTACTTC.

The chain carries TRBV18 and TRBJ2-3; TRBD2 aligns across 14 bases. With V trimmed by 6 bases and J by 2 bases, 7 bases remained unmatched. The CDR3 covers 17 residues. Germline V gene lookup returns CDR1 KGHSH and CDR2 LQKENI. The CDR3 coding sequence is TGTGCCAGCTCCCCTGGACTAGCGGGAGGCCCCACAGATACGCAGTATTTT. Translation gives CASSPGLAGGPTDTQYF.